What follows is one TCR beta chain and its context. This specimen comes from a study of post-analysis software for immune sequencing data. Unique molecular identifiers featured in each of the TCR beta cDNA libraries. Using its own MiXCR run on the PCR reads, TCRdb lists one record per CDR3 protein. The data show hundreds of thousands of distinct CDR3 sequences, with around 60% seen just once and approximately 10% held by the top ten. The material sequenced was blood. The TCR comes from a girl aged 2-10 years with multiple sclerosis.

This CDR3 reads CASSPGGPYNEQYF. DNA for the CDR3: TGTGCCAGCAGCCCGGGGGGGCCCTACAATGAGCAGTACTTC. The V and J genes are TRBV11-2 and TRBJ2-5, with 8 bases lining up with TRBD2. This CDR3 comprises 14 residues. CDR1 SGHAT and CDR2 FQNNGV come from the germline V gene. The J segment lost 11 bases and the V segment lost 5 bases, leaving 13 bases of the junction unmatched. The full variable domain, with the rest looked up from reference TRBV11-2 and TRBJ2-5, is EAGVAQSPRYKIIEKRQSVAFWCNPISGHATLYWYQQILGQGPKLLIQFQNNGVVDDSQLPKDRFSAERLKGVDSTLKIQPAKLEDSAVYLCASSPGGPYNEQYFGPGTRLLVL.